The next 25 T cell receptor beta chains were all read from a single sample in a study of T cell repertoires in cytomegalovirus infection. TCRdb processed the reads anew with MiXCR; each CDR3 protein has one entry. Of roughly 230,000 distinct CDR3 sequences listed, over 15% are singletons. The sequencing sample was made of CD8+ T cells from PBMCs. The origin of the receptors is a human donor in good health (CMV status not recorded). Some clones in this sample may be carry-over from other donors' samples.

This clonotype was detected ten times or more. The CDR3 coding sequence is TGTGCCAGCAGTTACTCATGGGTTGAGCCCCAGCATTTT. Translation: CASSYSWVEPQHF. V is TRBV6-2 or TRBV6-3 and J is TRBJ1-5; the D is unclear. V was pared by 0 bases and J by 8 bases, with 8 bases between. The CDR3 length is 13 residues. The V gene's germline CDR1 is MNHEY and CDR2 SVGEGT.

CDR3 nucleotides: TGTGCCAGCAGTTACAGGGGGGGGGTCCTTCATGAGCAGTTCTTC. Translated: CASSYRGGVLHEQFF. The rearrangement uses TRBV6-5 and TRBJ2-1, with a possible D match to TRBD2 (7 bases). Trimming stripped 2 bases from V and 8 bases from J, with 16 bases between. The CDR3 extends over 15 amino acids. Germline values: CDR1 MNHEY, CDR2 SVGAGI.

This clonotype has more than one count but fewer than ten. J is TRBJ2-7 and V is TRBV4-2, with 7 bases matching TRBD1. V shed 1 base and J 4 bases; nucleotides not matched to a gene: 10. CDR3 length: 16 residues. Germline assignment: CDR1 LGHNA and CDR2 YNFKEQ. The CDR3 coding sequence is TGTGCCAGCAGCCAAGTTCTTACAGGGGCGAAATACGAGCAGTACTTC. Translation: CASSQVLTGAKYEQYF.

This clonotype has just a few counts. The V and J genes are TRBV11-2 and TRBJ2-2; 11 bases are shared with TRBD1. CDR1 and CDR2 (germline): SGHAT, FQNNGV. The V and J ends lost 5 bases and 14 bases, in that order; junction bases with no gene match: 1. The CDR3 is 11 residues long. The CDR3 is CASSRTGGLFF. For the CDR3, the DNA is TGTGCCAGCAGCCGGACAGGGGGCCTGTTTTTT.

This clonotype was seen only a few times. The chain combines TRBV27 with TRBJ1-1, with unresolved D. Germline assignment: CDR1 MNHEY and CDR2 SMNVEV (reference sequence). This CDR3 is 15 amino acids long. Trimming cost V 5 bases and J 5 bases, with 18 bases left between them. CDR3 loop: CASSIEHGGFTEAFF. Here the CDR3 DNA reads TGTGCCAGCAGTATAGAACATGGAGGTTTTACTGAAGCTTTCTTT.

As concerns this clonotype: One base away lies a much larger clone, so this may be a sequencing read error. The chain employs TRBV2 and TRBJ1-1; TRBD1 might be the D (5 bases). CDR3 size: 18 residues. Per the germline V gene, CDR1 is SNHLY and CDR2 is FYNNEI. V was shortened by 4 bases and J by 2 bases, with 23 bases between the two germline ends. This CDR3 is CASSGYFRQRQRNTEAFF. As DNA, the CDR3 is TGTGCCAGCAGTGGCTATTTTCGGCAACGACAGCGAAACACTGAAGCTTTCTTT. The variable domain in full, with the rest retrieved from reference TRBV2 and TRBJ1-1, is EPEVTQTPSHQVTQMGQEVILRCVPISNHLYFYWYRQILGQKVEFLVSFYNNEISEKSEIFDDQFSVERPDGSNFTLKIRSTKLEDSAMYFCASSGYFRQRQRNTEAFFGQGTRLTVV.

This clonotype was found many times. V is TRBV7-2 and J is TRBJ1-1; TRBD1 aligns across 8 bases. V lost 4 bases and J lost 4; bases outside the gene matches: 8. The CDR3 contains 15 residues. CDR1 and CDR2 from the germline V gene are SGHTA and FQGNSA. The DNA for the CDR3 is TGTGCCAGCAGCTCCCGGACAGGGAGGGCCACTGAAGCTTTCTTT. Amino acids: CASSSRTGRATEAFF.

This clonotype was seen many times. The chain has TRBV7-8 and TRBJ1-2, with 7 bases identical to TRBD1. This CDR3 spans 17 amino acids. CDR1 SGHVS and CDR2 FQNEAQ come from the germline V gene. V was clipped by 4 bases and J by 4 bases; unmatched bases: 15. This chain's CDR3 is CASSSMGVTGILYGYTF. The CDR3 coding sequence is TGTGCCAGCAGCTCAATGGGCGTGACAGGGATTCTCTATGGCTACACCTTC.

The CDR3 DNA sequence: TGTGCCAGCAGTGATCCCGGGAAAGGCTACACCTTC. This translates into CASSDPGKGYTF. This rearrangement joins TRBV25-1 to TRBJ1-2; D unclear. The V and J ends lost 3 bases and 8 bases respectively, with 10 bases between them. The CDR3 covers 12 residues. Germline loops: CDR1 MGHDK, CDR2 SYGVNS.

In its sample, this clonotype was seen a few times. V gene TRBV11-2 combines with J gene TRBJ2-3; 8 bases match TRBD2. The length of the CDR3 is 19 residues. Germline V lookup: CDR1 SGHAT, CDR2 FQNNGV. V lost 5 bases to trimming and J lost 0 bases; unmatched junction nucleotides: 16. The CDR3 bases are TGTGCCAGCAGCCCCCTTAGCGGGGTGGCGGGGGAAAGCACAGATACGCAGTATTTT. Encoded protein: CASSPLSGVAGESTDTQYF.

The chain has TRBV27 and TRBJ1-1; TRBD1 matches at 8 bases. Germline assignment: CDR1 MNHEY and CDR2 SMNVEV (reference sequence). The CDR3 totals 18 residues. The junction had 18 bases not matched to a gene; V was cut back by 2 bases and J by 7 bases. CDR3 amino acids: CASSLRGPAGTGSNEAFF. CDR3 in DNA: TGTGCCAGCAGTTTAAGGGGGCCAGCCGGGACAGGCTCTAATGAAGCTTTCTTT.

This clonotype was recorded many times. This chain connects TRBV6-1 to TRBJ2-6; D might be TRBD1 (6 bases). V gave up 6 bases and J gave up 1 base, with 13 bases separating them. Germline CDR1 and CDR2: MNHNS and SASEGT. CDR3 length equals 16 residues. CDR3 nucleotide sequence: TGTGCCAGCAGCCTGACAGGAGTTTCTGGGGCCAACGTCCTGACTTTC. It is translated as CASSLTGVSGANVLTF.

At least ten counts were recorded for this clonotype. This chain joins TRBV7-6 and TRBJ2-5; 7 bases agree with TRBD2. The CDR3 totals 18 residues. CDR1 is SGHVS, CDR2 FNYEAQ, per germline. J was trimmed by 2 bases and V by 0 bases; bases with no gene match: 12. The CDR3 DNA is TGTGCCAGCAGCTTAGCGTGGGACCCGGGACTATCACAAGAGACCCAGTACTTC. Residues: CASSLAWDPGLSQETQYF.

CDR3 in DNA: TGTGCCATCAGTGAGAACAGGGAAGACACAGATACGCAGTATTTT. Its translation: CAISENREDTDTQYF. V is TRBV10-3 and J is TRBJ2-3; D is possibly TRBD1 (6 bases). From germline, CDR1 is ENHRY and CDR2 SYGVKD. The CDR3 contains 15 residues. Trimming removed 2 bases at V and 2 bases at J, with 11 bases between.

The table lists this clonotype with a few counts. V is TRBV7-6 and J is TRBJ1-2; TRBD1 agrees at 9 bases. V shed 4 bases, J shed 5 bases, and the junction held 2 bases outside the gene matches. CDR3 length equals 13 residues. Germline-derived CDR1 and CDR2 are SGHVS and FNYEAQ. The CDR3 sequence is CASSYGQGYGYTF. The CDR3 nucleotides read TGTGCCAGCAGCTACGGACAGGGGTATGGCTACACCTTC.

This clonotype showed up just a few times. The gene calls are TRBV5-5 and TRBJ2-7; maybe TRBD2 (7 bases). The CDR3 is 15 residues long. V was cut by 3 bases and J by 3 bases, with 16 bases left in between. Germline V gene lookup returns CDR1 SGHKS and CDR2 YYEKEE (reference sequence). CDR3 bases: TGTGCCAGCAGCTACGCATCGGGGGGCCTCTACGAGCAGTACTTC. Residues: CASSYASGGLYEQYF.

This clonotype appeared many times. The chain is built from TRBV7-6 and TRBJ2-7; 7 nucleotides match TRBD1. The CDR3 sequence is 15 residues long. Trimming cost V 3 bases and J 0 bases; bases outside gene matches: 5. Germline V gene lookup returns CDR1 SGHVS and CDR2 FNYEAQ. The CDR3 nucleotides read TGTGCCAGCAGCTTCAACCGGGACAGCTCCTACGAGCAGTACTTC. This encodes CASSFNRDSSYEQYF.

This chain links TRBV20-1 with TRBJ2-1; 13 nucleotides agree with TRBD2. With 6 bases clipped from V and 9 bases from J, the junction kept 8 bases outside the gene matches. The length of the CDR3 is 14 residues. The germline V gene has CDR1 DFQATT and CDR2 SNEGSKA (reference sequence). The CDR3: CSARGTSGVSEQFF. The CDR3 DNA sequence: TGCAGTGCCCGCGGGACTAGCGGGGTTTCTGAGCAGTTCTTC.

This clonotype was recorded a few times. The chain links TRBV27 to TRBJ2-2; D gene ambiguous. Looked up from germline, CDR1 is MNHEY and CDR2 is SMNVEV (reference sequence). CDR3 length equals 16 residues. Trimming removed 1 base from V and 3 bases from J, with 12 bases in between. In DNA form, the CDR3 reads TGTGCCAGCAGTTTATTTCCAGCCCGAGACACCGGGGAGCTGTTTTTT. This encodes CASSLFPARDTGELFF.

This clonotype was counted a few times. The chain is built from TRBV11-2 and TRBJ2-1; 8 positions match TRBD2. Germline CDR1 SGHAT, CDR2 FQNNGV. V dropped 6 bases and J dropped 2; count of bases not matched to a gene: 9. The CDR3 sequence is 16 residues long. CDR3 sequence reads: CASRGFSGMTYNEQFF. The CDR3 DNA is TGTGCCAGCAGGGGATTTAGCGGGATGACCTACAATGAGCAGTTCTTC.

This clonotype was detected a few times. The V gene is TRBV27, the J gene TRBJ2-3, with 9 bases aligning to TRBD1. The germline CDR1 and CDR2 sequences are MNHEY and SMNVEV (reference sequence). CDR3 length: 15 amino acids. With 5 bases clipped from V and 3 bases from J, the junction kept 6 bases outside the gene matches. CDR3 sequence: CASSPGQGSTDTQYF. Written as DNA, the CDR3 is TGTGCCAGCAGTCCGGGACAGGGATCAACAGATACGCAGTATTTT.

This clonotype was counted ten times or more. The chain couples TRBV7-6 to TRBJ2-1; 9 nucleotides match TRBD1. The CDR3 totals 14 residues. Germline CDR1 is SGHVS and CDR2 is FNYEAQ. J was trimmed by 10 bases and V by 3 bases; bases with no gene match: 7. The CDR3 sequence: CASSLRQGVREQFF. In DNA form, the CDR3 reads TGTGCCAGCAGCTTGAGACAGGGGGTGAGGGAGCAGTTCTTC.

The table lists this clonotype with many counts. V and J are TRBV28 and TRBJ2-7; D is possibly TRBD1 (6 bases). V lost 2 bases, J lost 3 bases, and 14 bases lay in between. The CDR3 is 15 residues long. Germline V gives CDR1 MDHEN, CDR2 SYDVKM. The DNA for the CDR3 is TGTGCCAGCAGTTTACTACAGGGAATACTCTACGAGCAGTACTTC. This gives the protein CASSLLQGILYEQYF.

The V gene is TRBV7-9, the J gene TRBJ2-1; either TRBD1 or TRBD2 may fit D (5 bases each). In germline, CDR1 is SEHNR, CDR2 FQNEAQ (reference sequence). The CDR3 contains 16 residues. V lost 1 base and J 2 bases, leaving 12 bases between the germline ends. CDR3 sequence (DNA): TGTGCCAGCAGCTTAGACCGGGGCTATACCTACAATGAGCAGTTCTTC. Protein product: CASSLDRGYTYNEQFF.

This clonotype came up many times. V is TRBV7-9 and J is TRBJ1-2, with D unresolved. Germline CDR1 reads SEHNR; CDR2 reads FQNEAQ (reference sequence). The ends were cut back, 4 bases at V and 4 bases at J, with 16 bases in the middle. The CDR3 is made up of 15 amino acids. The CDR3 reads CASSSRTDVRYGYTF. CDR3 sequence (DNA): TGTGCCAGCAGCTCCCGGACTGACGTCCGCTATGGCTACACCTTC.